Sequencing of this T cell receptor beta chain was carried out in a study of blood T cell repertoires in COVID-19. CDR1 and CDR2 from the germline V gene are MNHNY and SVGAGI (reference sequence). Trimming removed 7 bases from V and 0 bases from J, with 10 bases in between. This CDR3 is 14 amino acids long. As handled by the study authors: Estimation of nucleated cell counts relied on the amplification of reference gene primers. TCRdb's copy holds only in-frame clones and misses some; the assay was immunoSEQ multiplex PCR. The V and J calls and clone size were taken over from that table, and D and trimming were inferred from the DNA. The sample has hundreds of thousands of clones, about 86% seen once.

This TCR came from a man aged 55 to 70 who had recovered from COVID-19. The chain combines TRBV6-6 with TRBJ1-3; D is ambiguous. Sequencing was done on a sample of peripheral blood. The CDR3: CASKKSSSGNTIYF. The CDR3 DNA reads as TGTGCCAGCAAGAAGAGCTCCTCTGGAAACACCATATATTTT.